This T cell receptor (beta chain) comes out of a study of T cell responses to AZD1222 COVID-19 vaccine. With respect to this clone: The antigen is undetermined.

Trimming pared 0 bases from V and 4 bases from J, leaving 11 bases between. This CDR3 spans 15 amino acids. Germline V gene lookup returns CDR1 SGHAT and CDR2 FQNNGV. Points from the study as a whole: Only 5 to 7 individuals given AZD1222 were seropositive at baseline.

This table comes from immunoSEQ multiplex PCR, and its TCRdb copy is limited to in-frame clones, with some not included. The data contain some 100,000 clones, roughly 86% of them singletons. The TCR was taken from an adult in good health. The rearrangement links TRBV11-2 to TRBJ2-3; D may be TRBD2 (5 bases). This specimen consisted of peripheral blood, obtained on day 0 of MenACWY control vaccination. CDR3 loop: CASSLDPRRSDTQYF. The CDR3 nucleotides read TGTGCCAGCAGCTTAGATCCCCGGAGGTCAGATACGCAGTATTTT.